Listed below are T cell receptor beta chains from one sample, sequenced in a study of regulatory T cells in long-lasting Graves disease. TCRdb reprocessed the multiplex PCR reads with MiXCR, giving one entry per CDR3 protein. The profile covers 400,000 to 500,000 distinct CDR3 sequences, with over 15% appearing a single time and about 23% taken by the ten largest. This sample also appeared in a second study, on T cells in Graves' hyperthyroidism and ophthalmopathy.

The sequences come from peripheral blood mononuclear cells (PBMCs), collected at new diagnosis, from a patient treated with antithyroid drugs. The receptors were gathered from a woman aged 18-29 years with Graves disease. The CDR3 runs from the conserved cysteine through the conserved F or W. A D gene is named only where the DNA matches it firmly. Clone size is stated in some rows and not others, as once, few, many or a class when expanded.

cdr3_nt cdr3_aa j_call clone_size v_call d_call
TGTGCCAGCAGCCGAATCGGGACGGACGGTTCAGATACGCAGTATTTT CASSRIGTDGSDTQYF TRBJ2-3 . TRBV3-1 .
TGCGCCAGCAGCTTCTGGACAGGGGAACGAGAGACCCAGTACTTC CASSFWTGERETQYF TRBJ2-5 . TRBV5-1 TRBD1
TGTGCCAGCAGCTTGGAAACGGGACTAGCGGGAGACGAGCAGTACTTC CASSLETGLAGDEQYF TRBJ2-7 few TRBV5-8 TRBD2
TGTGCCAGCAGGAGGGACGATGAAGCTTTCTTT CASRRDDEAFF TRBJ1-1 many TRBV27 .
TGTGCCAGCAGCTCCTGGGGGGAGCCCCAGCATTTT CASSSWGEPQHF TRBJ1-5 many TRBV11-2 .
TGCAGTGCTAGTCGACCTTCCGGAAACACCATATATTTT CSASRPSGNTIYF TRBJ1-3 many TRBV20-1 .
TGTGCCAGCAGCTTTAGGCCGGGACGAGAAGCTTTCTTT CASSFRPGREAFF TRBJ1-1 many TRBV11-2 .
TGTGCCAGCAGTTACTCCTCGCGGGAGGACTACACAGATACGCAGTATTTT CASSYSSREDYTDTQYF TRBJ2-3 many TRBV6-5 TRBD2
TGTGCCACCAGTGATAGGAAGCGGGAGGCCCACAATGAGCAGTTCTTC CATSDRKREAHNEQFF TRBJ2-1 many TRBV24-1 TRBD2
TGCAGTGCTACGGGGGGCTACAATGAGCAGTTCTTC CSATGGYNEQFF TRBJ2-1 . TRBV20-1 TRBD2
TGCAGTGCTAGAGATTTCGGCGGGAGGGTCGTTGTTGGCTACAATGAGCAGTTCTTC CSARDFGGRVVVGYNEQFF TRBJ2-1 . TRBV20-1 TRBD2
TGTGCCAGCAGCCGCCAGAGCTGGGGATACAATGAGCAGTTCTTC CASSRQSWGYNEQFF TRBJ2-1 few TRBV6-1 .
TGTGCCAGCAGTCCTGTCCGGGGGGCCGGGCAGCCCCAGCATTTT CASSPVRGAGQPQHF TRBJ1-5 many TRBV2 .
TGTGCCAGCAGCATAACAGGGGGCCCCTACGAGCAGTACTTC CASSITGGPYEQYF TRBJ2-7 . TRBV7-2 TRBD1
TGTGCCAGCAGTCACAGAACCCCCTACGAGCAGTACTTC CASSHRTPYEQYF TRBJ2-7 few TRBV12-3/TRBV12-4 .